The 21 T cell receptor beta chains below come from one sample, sequenced in a study of T cells after yellow fever vaccination. TCRdb called the 5' RACE reads again in MiXCR, with one record for every CDR3 protein. The table shows hundreds of thousands of distinct CDR3 sequences, with roughly an eighth occurring only once. The material sequenced was PBMCs, taken on the day of the yellow fever booster vaccination. The receptors derive from a man in his thirties or forties who received the YFV17D yellow fever vaccine.

In its sample, this clonotype was seen a few times. V usage is TRBV12-3 or TRBV12-4 and J usage is TRBJ2-1, with 9 positions matching TRBD2. CDR3 length equals 15 residues. V lost 3 bases and J lost 9; bases outside the gene matches: 9. Here the CDR3 reads CASSLFSSGTGEQFF. The CDR3 nucleotides are TGTGCCAGCAGTTTGTTTTCTAGCGGGACGGGTGAGCAGTTCTTC.

This clonotype appeared a few times. The chain employs TRBV5-1 and TRBJ1-4; a weak D match, TRBD1 (5 bases). Germline V gives CDR1 SGHRS, CDR2 YFSETQ. The ends were cut back, 5 bases at V and 4 bases at J, with 15 bases in the middle. This CDR3 spans 15 amino acids. In DNA, the CDR3 is TGCGCCAGCAGACCGCCCGGGGGGGATAATGAAAAACTGTTTTTT. Amino acids: CASRPPGGDNEKLFF.

The V and J genes are TRBV19 and TRBJ2-1, with a tentative D call TRBD1 (5 bases). The CDR3 length is 16 residues. CDR1 and CDR2 from the germline V gene are LNHDA and SQIVND (reference sequence). Trimming removed 1 base from V and 1 base from J, with 11 bases in between. The CDR3 nucleotides are TGTGCCAGTAGTATAGGGACCTCAGGGTCCTACAATGAGCAGTTCTTC. Protein sequence: CASSIGTSGSYNEQFF.

The J gene is TRBJ1-6, the V gene TRBV20-1; tentative D call: TRBD1 (6 bases). Trimming left V 8 bases short and J 10 bases short, with 18 bases between. The germline V gene has CDR1 DFQATT and CDR2 SNEGSKA (reference sequence). The CDR3 is made up of 13 amino acids. CDR3 loop: CSSNRQGISPLHF. The CDR3 coding sequence is TGCAGTTCTAACCGGCAGGGGATCTCACCCCTCCACTTT.

This clonotype was seen repeatedly, ten times or more. V and J are TRBV10-3 and TRBJ2-7; D is undetermined. Germline V gene data show CDR1 as ENHRY and CDR2 as SYGVKD. Trimming cost V 4 bases and J 2 bases, with 6 bases left between them. CDR3 size: 12 residues. CDR3 loop: CAISATAYEQYF. The CDR3 region has the DNA TGTGCCATCAGTGCCACAGCCTACGAGCAGTACTTC.

This chain connects TRBV5-1 to TRBJ2-7; 7 nucleotides match TRBD1. The CDR3 extends over 16 amino acids. With 6 bases clipped from V and 3 bases from J, the junction kept 15 bases outside the gene matches. Germline CDR1 is SGHRS and CDR2 is YFSETQ. The CDR3 loop is CASNPRGGSGYYEQYF. DNA of the CDR3: TGCGCCAGCAATCCAAGAGGGGGCTCAGGATACTACGAGCAGTACTTC.

The chain has TRBV29-1 and TRBJ1-2; possibly TRBD1 for D (5 bases). This CDR3 region has 13 residues. Germline V gives CDR1 SQVTM, CDR2 ANQGSEA. Trimming cost V 3 bases and J 8 bases, with 16 bases left between them. The CDR3 DNA follows: TGCAGCGTTGAGAGGCAGGGTGGGAGGGGCTACACCTTC. Amino acids: CSVERQGGRGYTF.

The V gene is TRBV10-2, the J gene TRBJ1-5; D remains ambiguous. The CDR3 is 11 amino acids. CDR1 and CDR2 (germline): WSHSY, SAAADI. V lost 2 bases, J lost 8 bases, and 4 bases lay in between. The CDR3 DNA is TGCGCCAGCAGTGAGGGTGAGCCCCAGCATTTT. Protein product: CASSEGEPQHF.

In its sample, this clonotype was seen a few times. The chain recombines TRBV6-1 with TRBJ2-3; possibly TRBD1 for D (6 bases). Germline lookup yields CDR1 MNHNS and CDR2 SASEGT. V lost 0 bases to trimming and J lost 14 bases, with 15 bases between them. The CDR3 spans 13 residues. This CDR3 reads CASSEARGQWPYF. The CDR3 DNA reads TGTGCCAGCAGTGAAGCGCGAGGACAGTGGCCGTATTTT.

In this sample, this clonotype turned up a few times. The chain links TRBV6-2 or TRBV6-3 to TRBJ2-5, with D possibly matching TRBD2 (5 bases). The CDR3 is made up of 14 amino acids. Germline V gene lookup returns CDR1 MNHEY and CDR2 SVGEGT. V gave up 4 bases and J gave up 0 bases, with 9 bases separating them. The CDR3 protein is CASSFPGYQETQYF. The CDR3 DNA sequence: TGTGCCAGCAGTTTTCCGGGGTACCAAGAGACCCAGTACTTC.

As to this clonotype: This may be a read error: a much more frequent sequence differs by one nucleotide. This sequence joins TRBV12-3 or TRBV12-4 and TRBJ2-3, with TRBD2 matching 7 bases. The CDR3 loop spans 13 amino acids. CDR3 in amino acids: CPSRRGVTDTQYF. In nucleotides, the CDR3 is TGTCCCAGCCGACGGGGGGTGACAGATACGCAGTATTTT.

A few counts support this clonotype. This sequence joins TRBV29-1 and TRBJ2-1; 8 bases match TRBD2. This CDR3 is 12 amino acids long. Germline V gene sequence: CDR1 SQVTM, CDR2 ANQGSEA. The junction had 8 bases not matched to a gene; V was cut back by 8 bases and J by 8 bases. DNA for the CDR3: TGCAGCATCAAGCGGGAGTGGTATGAGCAGTTCTTC. This encodes CSIKREWYEQFF.

V and J are TRBV10-2 and TRBJ2-3; 7 bases are shared with TRBD2. CDR3 length: 14 amino acids. CDR1 is WSHSY, CDR2 SAAADI, per germline. J gave up 2 bases and V 5 bases, and 4 bases lay outside the gene matches. CDR3 DNA: TGCGCCAGCAGTATAGGGACTATCACAGATACGCAGTATTTT. It yields the protein CASSIGTITDTQYF.

This clonotype appeared a few times. The V gene is TRBV9, the J gene TRBJ2-1; possibly TRBD1 for D (5 bases). The CDR3 runs to 15 residues. V lost 6 bases, J lost 10 bases, and 23 bases lay in between. Per the germline V gene, CDR1 is SGDLS and CDR2 is YYNGEE. The chain's CDR3 is CASNRDTSGKEEQFF. The DNA of the CDR3 is TGTGCCAGCAACAGAGATACCTCAGGGAAAGAGGAGCAGTTCTTC.

This clonotype was seen more than once but under ten times. Compared with germline, one end of the junction differs, possibly owing to a read error. J is TRBJ2-1 and V is TRBV20-1; no clear D gene. This CDR3 spans 13 amino acids. CDR1 and CDR2 from the germline V gene are DFQATT and SNEGSKA (reference sequence). The CDR3 nucleotides are TGCAGTGCCAGAGTTCCCTCCTACAATGAGCAGTTCTTC. Translation gives CSARVPSYNEQFF.

This clonotype came up a few times. The chain recombines TRBV5-1 with TRBJ2-5, with D unclear. Germline-derived CDR1 and CDR2 are SGHRS and YFSETQ. V was cut by 1 base and J by 0 bases, with 7 bases left in between. The CDR3 runs 14 residues. Here the CDR3 reads CASSLSLDQETQYF. The DNA of the CDR3 is TGCGCCAGCAGCTTGTCCCTAGACCAAGAGACCCAGTACTTC.

The rearrangement joins TRBV4-3 to TRBJ2-1; TRBD1 might be the D (6 bases). The V end was cut by 4 bases, the J end by 4 bases, with 20 bases between. The V gene's germline CDR1 is LGHNA and CDR2 YSLEER. This CDR3 has 17 residues. The DNA for the CDR3 is TGCGCCAGCAGCCTCAGAACCACGGGACACCTTTACAATGAGCAGTTCTTC. Residues: CASSLRTTGHLYNEQFF.

This clonotype showed up just a few times. In nucleotides, the CDR3 is TGTGCCAGCGGGAGGGGGGTCGGTGAGACCCAGTACTTC. This codes for CASGRGVGETQYF. The chain links TRBV12-3 or TRBV12-4 to TRBJ2-5, with TRBD2 as a possible D gene (7 bases). The V gene lost 8 bases and the J gene lost 5 bases, with 15 bases spanning the gap. The CDR3 is 13 residues long.

This clonotype showed up just a few times. This chain joins TRBV5-1 and TRBJ2-3; D call uncertain. V lost 0 bases and J 5 bases, leaving 7 bases between the germline ends. The CDR3 runs 13 residues. CDR1 and CDR2 from the germline V gene are SGHRS and YFSETQ. The CDR3 is CASSLDSRDTQYF. The CDR3 DNA reads as TGCGCCAGCAGCTTGGATAGTAGAGATACGCAGTATTTT. Supplemented by reference TRBV5-1 and TRBJ2-3, the full variable domain reads KAGVTQTPRYLIKTRGQQVTLSCSPISGHRSVSWYQQTPGQGLQFLFEYFSETQRNKGNFPGRFSGRQFSNSRSEMNVSTLELGDSALYLCASSLDSRDTQYFGPGTRLTVL.

The gene calls are TRBV9 and TRBJ2-3, with 7 bases matching TRBD1. The V and J ends lost 6 bases and 3 bases, in that order; junction bases with no gene match: 10. This CDR3 region has 15 residues. The germline V gene has CDR1 SGDLS and CDR2 YYNGEE. CDR3 nucleotides: TGTGCCAGCAACGTGGGACAGAAAACAACAGATACGCAGTATTTT. The encoded protein is CASNVGQKTTDTQYF.

This clonotype was found a few times. This chain joins TRBV18 and TRBJ1-6; no definite D call. The V gene lost 0 bases and the J gene lost 9 bases, with 3 bases spanning the gap. The germline V gene has CDR1 KGHSH and CDR2 LQKENI. The CDR3 spans 12 residues. CDR3 in DNA: TGTGCCAGCTCACCACCGAGTTCACCCCTCCACTTT. Its translation is CASSPPSSPLHF.